These T cell receptor beta chains were read from a single sample in a study of cytomegalovirus exposure and HLA in healthy donors. Clones were sequenced by immunoSEQ multiplex PCR, and TCRdb holds only the in-frame ones, with some missing. There are around 150,000 clones in the sample; about three quarters occur only once, and roughly 2.6% lies in the top ten. The sample consisted of PBMCs. The source of these receptors is a middle-aged woman in good health and CMV-seropositive. The CDR3 runs from the conserved cysteine through the conserved F or W. D genes are given only for firm matches. Not all rows give a size; the values are once, few, many and, for expanded clones, a class.

TRBD1 NA TRBJ1-1 TRBV28 CASSPGQGSEAFF TGTGCCAGCAGTCCGGGACAGGGGTCTGAAGCTTTCTTT
TRBD2 NA TRBJ2-7 TRBV9 CASSEAGGSYEQYF TGTGCCAGCTCCGAGGCGGGAGGCTCCTACGAGCAGTACTTC
NA few TRBJ1-5 TRBV28 CASSFQGQVGQPQHF TGTGCCAGCAGTTTCCAGGGGCAGGTAGGGCAGCCCCAGCATTTT
NA NA TRBJ2-7 TRBV6-5 CASSYRSDSYEQYF TGTGCCAGCAGTTACCGCAGTGATTCCTACGAGCAGTACTTC
TRBD2 NA TRBJ2-2 TRBV19 CATREGNTGELFF TGTGCCACCAGGGAGGGGAACACCGGGGAGCTGTTTTTT
NA NA TRBJ1-2 TRBV4-3 CASSPLGASGYTF TGCGCCAGCAGCCCCCTGGGGGCGAGTGGCTACACCTTC
NA NA TRBJ2-7 TRBV6-1 CASNGLSINYEQYF TGTGCCAGCAACGGACTTTCTATTAACTACGAGCAGTACTTC
NA NA TRBJ1-2 TRBV7-9 CAGRHEGGDYGYTF TGTGCCGGTAGACACGAGGGAGGGGACTATGGCTACACCTTC
TRBD1 NA TRBJ2-7 TRBV18 CASSPGTGTSYEQYF TGTGCCAGCTCACCCGGGACAGGGACCTCCTACGAGCAGTACTTC
TRBD1 NA TRBJ1-1 TRBV6-5 CASRYGQGNTEAFF TGTGCCAGCAGGTACGGACAGGGCAACACTGAAGCTTTCTTT
NA NA TRBJ2-7 TRBV6-5 CASSYGANSYEQYF TGTGCCAGCAGTTACGGAGCGAACTCCTACGAGCAGTACTTC
NA NA TRBJ2-2 TRBV5-1 CASSLVTQTGELFF TGCGCCAGCAGCTTGGTCACGCAGACCGGGGAGCTGTTTTTT
NA few TRBJ2-7 TRBV7-6 CASSLGSGDSSYEQYF TGTGCCAGCAGCTTAGGGTCCGGAGACAGCTCCTACGAGCAGTACTTC
TRBD2 NA TRBJ2-5 TRBV6-6 CASSQTSGSTETQYF TGTGCCAGCAGTCAGACTAGCGGGAGTACGGAGACCCAGTACTTC
TRBD1 NA TRBJ1-6 TRBV14 CASSSTRQGNSPLHF TGCGCCAGCAGCTCAACAAGACAGGGAAATTCACCCCTCCACTTT
TRBD1 once TRBJ2-7 TRBV11-2 CASSLDAGTGSYEQYF TGTGCCAGCAGCTTAGATGCCGGGACAGGCTCCTACGAGCAGTACTTC
NA NA TRBJ1-1 TRBV18 CASSPRTQGSTEAFF TGTGCCAGCTCACCACGTACACAGGGAAGCACTGAAGCTTTCTTT
TRBD2 few TRBJ2-3 TRBV5-1 CASSLALAGGTDTQYF TGCGCCAGCAGCTTGGCGCTAGCGGGTGGCACAGATACGCAGTATTTT
TRBD1 NA TRBJ2-3 TRBV5-4 CASALRGRADTQYF TGTGCCAGCGCCCTCAGGGGGCGCGCAGATACGCAGTATTTT
NA NA TRBJ1-3 TRBV5-1 CASAPGGGSGNTIYF TGCGCCAGCGCGCCCGGGGGAGGCTCTGGAAACACCATATATTTT
TRBD1 NA TRBJ2-3 TRBV6-5 CASSYRGQGTDTQYF TGTGCCAGCAGTTATAGGGGACAGGGTACAGATACGCAGTATTTT
NA NA TRBJ1-1 TRBV5-1 CASSSRNTEAFF TGCGCCAGCAGCTCCAGGAACACTGAAGCTTTCTTT
NA NA TRBJ1-1 TRBV7-2 CASSRQDTNTEAFF TGTGCCAGCAGTAGACAGGACACGAACACTGAAGCTTTCTTT
NA NA TRBJ2-3 TRBV5-4 CASSLGGNTQYF TGTGCCAGCAGCTTAGGAGGTAATACGCAGTATTTT
TRBD1 NA TRBJ2-7 TRBV12-5 CASGLVGTGGHEQYF TGTGCTAGTGGTTTGGTCGGGACAGGGGGACACGAGCAGTACTTC
TRBD2 NA TRBJ2-7 TRBV5-6 CASSEAQLASFYEQYF TGTGCCAGCAGCGAGGCCCAACTAGCGAGTTTCTACGAGCAGTACTTC
TRBD1 NA TRBJ1-4 TRBV6-1 CASSHRGDEKLFF TGTGCCAGCAGCCACAGGGGGGATGAAAAACTGTTTTTT
TRBD1 NA TRBJ2-7 TRBV19 CASKLRDRGPTEQYF TGTGCCAGCAAACTGAGGGACAGGGGACCTACAGAGCAGTACTTC
TRBD1 NA TRBJ1-4 TRBV5-1 CASSLGRQGDQKLFF TGCGCCAGCAGCTTGGGTCGACAGGGGGACCAAAAACTGTTTTTT
TRBD1 once TRBJ1-5 TRBV18 CASSLSTGDPYQPQHF TGTGCCAGCTCACTTTCTACAGGGGACCCATATCAGCCCCAGCATTTT
NA NA TRBJ1-1 TRBV7-9 CASITTTGRVAEAFF TGTGCCAGCATAACTACTACGGGAAGGGTCGCTGAAGCTTTCTTT
NA NA TRBJ2-2 TRBV7-7 CASSLGQAGELFF TGTGCCAGCAGCTTAGGACAGGCCGGGGAGCTGTTTTTT
TRBD1 NA TRBJ1-2 TRBV9 CASRYDRGNYGYTF TGTGCCAGCAGGTACGACAGGGGCAACTATGGCTACACCTTC
TRBD2 NA TRBJ2-3 TRBV4-2 CASSLQRERLDTQYF TGTGCCAGCAGCCTTCAGCGGGAGAGGTTGGATACGCAGTATTTT
TRBD2 NA TRBJ2-7 TRBV5-4 CASRIAGSYEQYF TGTGCCAGCAGAATAGCGGGCTCCTACGAGCAGTACTTC
NA NA TRBJ1-2 TRBV7-2 CASSSPRVPDGYTF TGTGCCAGCAGCTCTCCGAGGGTCCCCGATGGCTACACCTTC
TRBD1 NA TRBJ2-4 TRBV7-9 CASSSPLTGTGVNIQYF TGTGCCAGCAGCTCCCCCCTAACCGGGACAGGGGTAAACATTCAGTACTTC
NA NA TRBJ2-7 TRBV5-1 CASSLGRDEQYF TGCGCCAGCAGCTTGGGGCGGGACGAGCAGTACTTC
NA few TRBJ2-7 TRBV4-3 CASSQETSYEQYF TGCGCCAGCAGCCAAGAAACTTCCTACGAGCAGTACTTC
TRBD1 NA TRBJ2-1 TRBV10-1 CASSEGMDRDKFF TGCGCCAGCAGTGAAGGTATGGACAGGGATAAGTTCTTC
TRBD1 NA TRBJ1-2 TRBV2 CASTGQGLGDGYTF TGTGCCAGCACAGGACAGGGATTAGGGGATGGCTACACCTTC
NA once TRBJ2-5 TRBV15 CATSRTQLDRQETQYF TGTGCCACCAGCAGAACCCAGTTAGACAGGCAAGAGACCCAGTACTTC